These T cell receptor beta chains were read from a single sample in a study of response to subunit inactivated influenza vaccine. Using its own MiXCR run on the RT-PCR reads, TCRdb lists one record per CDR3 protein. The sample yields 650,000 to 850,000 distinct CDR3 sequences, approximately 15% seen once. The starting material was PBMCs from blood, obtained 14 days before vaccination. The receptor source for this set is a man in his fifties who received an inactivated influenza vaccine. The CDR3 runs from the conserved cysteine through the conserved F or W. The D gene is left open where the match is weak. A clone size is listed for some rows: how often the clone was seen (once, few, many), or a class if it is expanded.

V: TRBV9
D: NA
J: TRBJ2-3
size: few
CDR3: CASSVGANLADTQYF
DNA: TGTGCCAGCAGCGTAGGGGCTAACCTGGCAGATACGCAGTATTTT

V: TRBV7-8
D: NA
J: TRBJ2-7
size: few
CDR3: CASSLALGEQYF
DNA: TGTGCCAGCAGCTTAGCGCTTGGCGAGCAGTACTTC

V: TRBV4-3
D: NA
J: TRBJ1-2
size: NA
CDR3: CASSHAQGEGYTF
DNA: TGCGCCAGCAGCCATGCTCAGGGAGAGGGCTACACCTTC

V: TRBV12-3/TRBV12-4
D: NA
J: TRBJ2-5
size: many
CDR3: CASRTTDKPETQYF
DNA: TGTGCCAGCAGAACGACAGACAAACCAGAGACCCAGTACTTC

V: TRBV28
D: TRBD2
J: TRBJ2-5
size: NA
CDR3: CASSMLGGVETQYF
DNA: TGTGCCAGCAGCATGTTGGGGGGGGTGGAGACCCAGTACTTC

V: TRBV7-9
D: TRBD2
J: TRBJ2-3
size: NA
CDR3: CASSLEGLAWSADTQYF
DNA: TGTGCCAGCAGCTTAGAGGGACTAGCGTGGTCTGCCGATACGCAGTATTTT

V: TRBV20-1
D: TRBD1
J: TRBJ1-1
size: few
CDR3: CSAIPGTGGHTEAFF
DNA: TGCAGTGCTATCCCCGGGACAGGGGGCCACACTGAAGCTTTCTTT

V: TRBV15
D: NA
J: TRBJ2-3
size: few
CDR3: CATSSGGQSTDTQYF
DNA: TGTGCCACCAGCTCGGGGGGACAGAGCACAGATACGCAGTATTTT

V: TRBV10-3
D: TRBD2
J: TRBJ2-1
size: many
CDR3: CAISETSGVYNEQFF
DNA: TGTGCCATCAGTGAAACTAGCGGGGTTTACAATGAGCAGTTCTTC

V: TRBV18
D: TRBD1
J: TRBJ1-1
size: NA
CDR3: CASSPGQGRTEAVF
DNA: TGTGCCAGCTCTCCCGGACAGGGACGGACTGAAGCTGTCTTT

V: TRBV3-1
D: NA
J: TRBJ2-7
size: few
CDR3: CASSQLTTRHEQYF
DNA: TGTGCCAGCAGCCAATTGACGACTAGGCACGAGCAGTACTTC

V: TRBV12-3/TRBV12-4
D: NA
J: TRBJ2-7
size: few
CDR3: CASSGRLEQYF
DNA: TGTGCCAGCAGTGGGCGCCTTGAGCAGTACTTC

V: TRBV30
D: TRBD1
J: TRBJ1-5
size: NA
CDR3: CAWSVLGQGGQPQHF
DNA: TGTGCCTGGAGTGTACTAGGACAGGGGGGACAGCCCCAGCATTTT

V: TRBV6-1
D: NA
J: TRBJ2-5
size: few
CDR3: CASRGGGPGEAQYF
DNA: TGTGCCAGCCGGGGTGGGGGCCCGGGGGAGGCCCAGTACTTC

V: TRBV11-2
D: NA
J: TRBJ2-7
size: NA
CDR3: CASSLSASFYEQYF
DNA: TGTGCCAGCAGCTTATCGGCTAGCTTCTACGAGCAGTACTTC

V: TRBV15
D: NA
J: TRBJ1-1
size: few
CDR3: CATSGDRRRTEAFF
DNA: TGTGCCACCAGCGGAGACCGCCGACGCACTGAAGCTTTCTTT

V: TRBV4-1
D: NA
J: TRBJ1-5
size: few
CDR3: CASSQDWGAGQPQHF
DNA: TGCGCCAGCAGCCAAGACTGGGGGGCTGGACAGCCCCAGCATTTT

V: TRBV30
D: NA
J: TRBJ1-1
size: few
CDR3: CAWSVLGRAAREVGAFF
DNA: TGTGCCTGGAGTGTATTGGGGCGTGCAGCCAGGGAAGTCGGAGCTTTCTTT

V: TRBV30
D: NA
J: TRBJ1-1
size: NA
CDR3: CAWSFAGVNTEAFF
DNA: TGTGCCTGGAGTTTCGCAGGAGTGAACACTGAAGCTTTCTTT

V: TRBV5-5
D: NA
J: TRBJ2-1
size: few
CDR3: CASSLARDTSYNEQFF
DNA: TGTGCCAGCAGCTTGGCCCGGGACACATCCTACAATGAGCAGTTCTTC

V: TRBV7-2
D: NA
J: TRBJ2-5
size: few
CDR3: CASSSPAPSDTETQYF
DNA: TGTGCCAGCAGCTCCCCGGCCCCATCGGATACAGAGACCCAGTACTTC

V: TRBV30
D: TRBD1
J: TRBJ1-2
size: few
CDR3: CAWSPGTGNYGYTF
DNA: TGTGCCTGGAGTCCCGGGACAGGGAACTATGGCTACACCTTC